This paragraph covers one T cell receptor beta chain sequence. Its antigen is unidentified. Sequenced by immunoSEQ multiplex PCR; TCRdb stores in-frame clones only, minus some. Counted here are about 2.3 million clones, 85% to 95% occurring once; the ten biggest clones make up approximately 0.4%. This entry is derived from a study of shared clonotypes between healthy human individuals. General observations from the study: The naive CD4 repertoires of several donors were compared, and around 5.1% of clonotypes were shared.

The study enrolled healthy HIV-negative adults without recent acute infections or vaccinations as donors. The specimen was naive CD4+ T cells from PBMCs. Noted subset: CD45RA+ positively selected. This sequence originates from a man between 18 and 29 years old in good health. Some clones in this sample may be carry-over from other donors' samples.

The CDR3 nucleotides are TGTGCCAGCAGTCCGGCCGGGACAGGCCGGGTTGGGGATACGCAGTATTTT. It specifies CASSPAGTGRVGDTQYF. The V and J genes are TRBV27 and TRBJ2-3; the match to TRBD1 covers 8 bases. The CDR3 contains 17 residues. The J segment lost 6 bases and the V segment lost 5 bases, leaving 16 bases of the junction unmatched. CDR1 MNHEY and CDR2 SMNVEV come from the germline V gene (reference sequence).